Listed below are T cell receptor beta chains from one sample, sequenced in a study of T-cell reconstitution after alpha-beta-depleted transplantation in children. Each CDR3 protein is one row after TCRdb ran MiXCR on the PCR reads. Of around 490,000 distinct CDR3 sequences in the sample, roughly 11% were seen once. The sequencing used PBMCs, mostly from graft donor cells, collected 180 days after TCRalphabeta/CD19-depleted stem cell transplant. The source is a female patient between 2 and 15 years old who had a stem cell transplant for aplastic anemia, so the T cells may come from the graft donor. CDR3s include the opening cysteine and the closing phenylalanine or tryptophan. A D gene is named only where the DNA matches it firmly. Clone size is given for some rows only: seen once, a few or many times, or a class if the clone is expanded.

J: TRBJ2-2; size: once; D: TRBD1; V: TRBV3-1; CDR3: CASSQVLRTGSWAGELFF
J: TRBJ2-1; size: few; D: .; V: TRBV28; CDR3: CASSFRSISGYNEQFF
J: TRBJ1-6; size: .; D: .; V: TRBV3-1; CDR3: CASSQGSVQGSPLHF
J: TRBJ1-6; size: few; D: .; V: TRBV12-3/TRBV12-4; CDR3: CASRNGGYNSPLHF
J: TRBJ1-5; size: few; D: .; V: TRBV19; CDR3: CASRYSDFWPDISNQPQHF
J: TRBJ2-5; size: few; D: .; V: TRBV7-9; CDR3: CASSLPQGRQETQYF
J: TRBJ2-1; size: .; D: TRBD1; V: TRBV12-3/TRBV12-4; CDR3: CASSHRDRASNEQFF
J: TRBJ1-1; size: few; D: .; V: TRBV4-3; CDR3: CASSREARNTEAFF
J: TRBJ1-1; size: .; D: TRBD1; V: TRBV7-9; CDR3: CASSRQGWTFF
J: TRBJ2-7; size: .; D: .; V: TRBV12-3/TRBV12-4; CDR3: CASSYTRGGSEQYF
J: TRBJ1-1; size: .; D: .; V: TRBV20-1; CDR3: CSARKGHLNTEAFF
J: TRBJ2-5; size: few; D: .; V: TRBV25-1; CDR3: CASSETRAQETQYF
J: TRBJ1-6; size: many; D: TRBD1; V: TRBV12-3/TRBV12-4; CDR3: CASSHRGLNSPLHF
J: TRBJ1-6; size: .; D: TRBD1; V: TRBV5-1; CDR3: CASRRQGWDSPLHF
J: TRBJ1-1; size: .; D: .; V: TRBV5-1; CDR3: CASSNRATDEAFF
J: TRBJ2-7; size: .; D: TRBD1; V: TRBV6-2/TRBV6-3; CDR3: CASSYSNRGIEQYF
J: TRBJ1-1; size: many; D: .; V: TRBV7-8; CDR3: CASSLPSGGSTEAFF
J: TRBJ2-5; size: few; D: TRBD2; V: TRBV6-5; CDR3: CASSYSWGGVTQYF
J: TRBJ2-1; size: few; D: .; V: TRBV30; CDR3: CAWTHAWLFRTDSYNEQFF
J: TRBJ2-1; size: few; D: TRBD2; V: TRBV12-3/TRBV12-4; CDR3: CASSLSPLAGDGGSYNEQFF
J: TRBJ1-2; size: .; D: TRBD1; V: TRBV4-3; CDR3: CASSQGRGLLGGYTF
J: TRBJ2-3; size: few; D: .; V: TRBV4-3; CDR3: CASSQDTHLAVPSTDTQYF
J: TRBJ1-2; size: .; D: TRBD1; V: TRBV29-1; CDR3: CSVESQGGDYGYTF
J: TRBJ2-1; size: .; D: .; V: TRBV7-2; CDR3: CASSLASQRRFF
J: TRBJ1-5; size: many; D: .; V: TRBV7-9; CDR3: CASSLGDVSNQPQHF
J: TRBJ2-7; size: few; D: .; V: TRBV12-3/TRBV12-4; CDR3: CASRSSAGSSYEQYF
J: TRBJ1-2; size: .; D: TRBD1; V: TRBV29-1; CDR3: CSVPGQGRVYTF
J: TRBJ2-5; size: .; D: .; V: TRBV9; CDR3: CASSESPSLQETQYF
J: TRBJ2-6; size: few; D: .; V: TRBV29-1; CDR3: CSVQQGSGANVLTF
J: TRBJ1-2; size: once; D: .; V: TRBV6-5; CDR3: CASSYSTPSRANYGYTF
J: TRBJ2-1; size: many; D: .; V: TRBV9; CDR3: CASSVVSGVGNEQFF
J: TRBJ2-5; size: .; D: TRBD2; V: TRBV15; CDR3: CATSRDWGEGGPSKTQYF
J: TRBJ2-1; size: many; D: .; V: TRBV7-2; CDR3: CASSLAWEPVNEQFF
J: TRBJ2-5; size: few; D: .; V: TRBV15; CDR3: CATSRDGETQYF
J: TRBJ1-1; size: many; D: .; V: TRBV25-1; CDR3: CASYGTSNTEAFF
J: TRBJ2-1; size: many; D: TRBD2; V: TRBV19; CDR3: CASSGGLAGYNEQFF
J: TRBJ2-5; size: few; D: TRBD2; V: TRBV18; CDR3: CASSPQPASGRGQETQYF
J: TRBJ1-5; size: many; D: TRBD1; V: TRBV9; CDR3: CASSLGGRQPQHF
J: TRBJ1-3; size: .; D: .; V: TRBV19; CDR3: CASSINTFPGNTIYF
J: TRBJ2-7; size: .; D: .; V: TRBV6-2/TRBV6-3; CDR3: CASRGTFARSYEQYF
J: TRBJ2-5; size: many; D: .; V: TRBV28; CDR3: CASRPGDRGETQYF
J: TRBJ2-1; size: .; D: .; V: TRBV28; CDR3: CASGLSGTYNEQFF
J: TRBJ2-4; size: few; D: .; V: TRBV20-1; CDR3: CSARDLLGIQYF
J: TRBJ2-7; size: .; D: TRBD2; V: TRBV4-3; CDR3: CASSQEGREVFYEQYF
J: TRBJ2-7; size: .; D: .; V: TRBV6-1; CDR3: CASSLRWAYEQYF